The following is a T cell receptor beta chain sequence with its context. What it binds is not known. J lost 8 bases, V lost 5 bases, and 7 bases had no gene match. CDR3 length: 14 amino acids. Germline V gene lookup returns CDR1 MNHNY and CDR2 SVGAGI (reference sequence). These data come from a study of cytomegalovirus exposure and HLA in healthy donors. Turning to the study itself: Clustering assigned around 77% of the approximately 400 genotyped donors to the Caucasian-associated ancestry cluster. Overall study findings and caveats: In a later analysis, 15,000 to 20,000 TCR beta sequences were associated with HLA alleles at 0.05 false discovery rate. In an earlier analysis, in 540 or so donors, most V segments appeared productive either ~87% or ~30% of the time.

The PCR had 60 Vbeta and 13 Jbeta primers. In the source study's methods: As a later analysis found, there were 80 million or so unique TCR beta chains, of which roughly 11 million were shared. Sequencing was performed with immunoSEQ multiplex PCR; in TCRdb, only in-frame clones are kept and a portion is missing. Clone size and V and J calls were adopted from that table, with D and trimming inferred from the DNA. The sample holds 150,000 to 200,000 clones; 70% to 90% are singletons and the top ten take approximately 2%. The sequenced sample was PBMCs. The clonotype comes from a woman aged 18-29 years in good health and CMV-seropositive. This chain links TRBV6-6 with TRBJ1-2, with 11 bases identical to TRBD1. The DNA of the CDR3 is TGTGCCAGCAGTAATACGAGGACAGGGGGCGGCTACACCTTC. Its translation: CASSNTRTGGGYTF.